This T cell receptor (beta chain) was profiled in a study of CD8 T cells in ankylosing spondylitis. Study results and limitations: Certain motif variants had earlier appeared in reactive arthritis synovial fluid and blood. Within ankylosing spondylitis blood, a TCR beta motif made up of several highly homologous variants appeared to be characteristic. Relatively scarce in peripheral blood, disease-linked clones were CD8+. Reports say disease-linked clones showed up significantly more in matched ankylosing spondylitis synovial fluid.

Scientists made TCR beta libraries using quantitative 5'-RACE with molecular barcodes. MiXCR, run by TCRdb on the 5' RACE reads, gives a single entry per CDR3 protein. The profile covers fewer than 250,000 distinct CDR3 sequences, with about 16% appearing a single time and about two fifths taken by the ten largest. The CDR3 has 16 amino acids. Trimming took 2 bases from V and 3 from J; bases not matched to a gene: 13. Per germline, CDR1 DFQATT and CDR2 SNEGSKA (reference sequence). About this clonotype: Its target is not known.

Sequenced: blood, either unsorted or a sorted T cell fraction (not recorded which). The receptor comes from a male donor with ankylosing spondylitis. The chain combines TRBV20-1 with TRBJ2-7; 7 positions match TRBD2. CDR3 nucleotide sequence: TGCAGTGCTAGACCGGAGGAGACTAGCCTCGTCTACGAGCAGTACTTC. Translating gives CSARPEETSLVYEQYF.